The 32 T cell receptor beta chains reported below all come from one sample, sequenced in a study of vaccination effects on CD4 cells after COVID-19. Their antigen targets remain unknown. CD4+ T cells specific for antigen were expanded with viral peptide pools by the ViraFEST assay before sequencing. Cells that had been cultured for roughly 9 days were the source of isolated CD4+ T cells. PCR showed that the person got SARS-CoV-2 infection at some point between March and December 2020. Only in-frame clones appear in the TCRdb table, and some are missing; sequencing was by immunoSEQ multiplex PCR. This sample has 20,000 or so clones, with around 70% found just once. Material: CD4+ T cells from PBMCs cultured with SARS-CoV-2 spike peptides, obtained before COVID-19 vaccination. The receptors here all came from a human donor who had a prior SARS-CoV-2 infection.

J is TRBJ1-1 and V is TRBV5-1; 7 positions agree with TRBD1. The CDR3 spans 16 residues. Germline V gene data show CDR1 as SGHRS and CDR2 as YFSETQ. V shed 3 bases, J shed 3 bases, and the junction held 11 bases outside the gene matches. The CDR3 here is CASSWSRQGRHTEAFF. The CDR3 DNA follows: TGCGCCAGCAGCTGGAGTCGACAGGGCCGACACACTGAAGCTTTCTTT.

CDR3: CASSDLRGRISEKLFF. The CDR3, as DNA: TGTGCCAGCAGTGATCTCAGGGGGCGGATTTCTGAAAAACTGTTTTTT. The V and J genes are TRBV2 and TRBJ1-4; 8 nucleotides align to TRBD1. The V gene's germline CDR1 is SNHLY and CDR2 FYNNEI. V shed 3 bases, J shed 7 bases, and the junction held 10 bases outside the gene matches. The length of the CDR3 is 16 residues.

This clone was found a few times. The rearrangement links TRBV24-1 to TRBJ2-3, with D unclear. CDR3 length equals 14 residues. Trimming took off 1 base at V and 1 base at J, with 5 bases between the two ends. Germline loops: CDR1 KGHDR, CDR2 SFDVKD. The CDR3 DNA sequence: TGTGCCACCAGTGATTTCTATGGCACAGATACGCAGTATTTT. It specifies CATSDFYGTDTQYF.

The genes are TRBV19 and TRBJ2-7; D remains ambiguous. Germline CDR1 LNHDA, CDR2 SQIVND (reference sequence). This CDR3 has 14 amino acids. V was clipped by 4 bases and J by 1 base, with 11 bases between them. The CDR3 protein is CASSTVMGSYEQYF. The CDR3 DNA follows: TGTGCCAGTAGTACGGTAATGGGGTCCTACGAGCAGTACTTC. Using reference TRBV19 and TRBJ2-7 for the parts outside the CDR3, the full variable domain is DGGITQSPKYLFRKEGQNVTLSCEQNLNHDAMYWYRQDPGQGLRLIYYSQIVNDFQKGDIAEGYSVSREKKESFPLTVTSAQKNPTAFYLCASSTVMGSYEQYFGPGTRLTVT.

The V and J genes are TRBV7-2 and TRBJ2-5, with 12 bases aligning to TRBD2. Losses at the gene ends were 4 bases for V and 4 bases for J; bases not matched to a gene: 4. The CDR3 runs 15 residues. Germline loops: CDR1 SGHTA, CDR2 FQGNSA. CDR3 nucleotides: TGTGCCAGCAGCTCGCCTAGCGGGAGGGCAGAGACCCAGTACTTC. Its translation is CASSSPSGRAETQYF.

This chain joins TRBV6-5 and TRBJ1-3, with D maybe TRBD1 (6 bases). V lost 7 bases and J lost 2, with 9 bases in between. The germline V gene has CDR1 MNHEY and CDR2 SVGAGI. The CDR3 contains 13 residues. CDR3 sequence (DNA): TGTGCCAGCAAAGGGGGTGCTGGAAACACCATATATTTT. This encodes CASKGGAGNTIYF.

The chain links TRBV19 to TRBJ2-1; TRBD2 aligns across 9 bases. The CDR3 spans 16 residues. V shed 2 bases and J 2 bases; nucleotides not matched to a gene: 4. The germline V gene has CDR1 LNHDA and CDR2 SQIVND (reference sequence). The CDR3 loop is CASSISRLAAYNEQFF. The CDR3 DNA follows: TGTGCCAGTAGTATATCAAGACTAGCGGCCTACAATGAGCAGTTCTTC.

The rearrangement links TRBV7-2 to TRBJ2-1; 10 bases line up with TRBD2. The CDR3 sequence is 17 residues long. V lost 0 bases and J lost 8; bases outside the gene matches: 10. Germline CDR1 and CDR2: SGHTA and FQGNSA. CDR3: CASSLAGQRGGRDEQFF. The CDR3 DNA reads TGTGCCAGCAGCTTAGCGGGGCAGCGGGGGGGCAGGGATGAGCAGTTCTTC. The full variable domain, with the rest looked up from reference TRBV7-2 and TRBJ2-1, is GAGVSQSPSNKVTEKGKDVELRCDPISGHTALYWYRQSLGQGLEFLIYFQGNSAPDKSGLPSDRFSAERTGGSVSTLTIQRTQQEDSAVYLCASSLAGQRGGRDEQFFGPGTRLTVL.

The chain recombines TRBV10-3 with TRBJ1-2; D gene unclear. Germline V gene sequence: CDR1 ENHRY, CDR2 SYGVKD. The CDR3 is made up of 16 amino acids. Trimming pared 0 bases from V and 4 bases from J, leaving 15 bases between. The CDR3 region has the DNA TGTGCCATCAGTGAGTCGTCTCCAGGAGTATTCTATGGCTACACCTTC. It yields the protein CAISESSPGVFYGYTF.

This clone was observed a few times. This chain links TRBV27 with TRBJ1-2; D not certain. Germline values: CDR1 MNHEY, CDR2 SMNVEV (reference sequence). Trimming shortened V by 0 bases and J by 7 bases, and 12 bases separated the two germline ends. The CDR3 has 14 amino acids. The CDR3: CASSLSLLNPGYTF. The CDR3 coding sequence is TGTGCCAGCAGTTTATCCCTTTTGAACCCTGGCTACACCTTC.

This chain connects TRBV6-2 or TRBV6-3 to TRBJ2-7, with D tentatively TRBD1 or TRBD2 (5 bases each). The germline gives CDR1 MNHEY, CDR2 SVGEGT. There are 15 residues in the CDR3. V lost 5 bases and J lost 0, with 14 bases in between. CDR3 coding DNA: TGTGCCAGCAGTACCCACGGGACGGGCTCCTACGAGCAGTACTTC. Its translation: CASSTHGTGSYEQYF.

The V call is TRBV7-9, the J call TRBJ1-1, with D perhaps matching TRBD1 (6 bases). Germline V gives CDR1 SEHNR, CDR2 FQNEAQ (reference sequence). This CDR3 is built from 11 residues. V dropped 3 bases and J dropped 10 bases, with 9 bases sitting between them. CDR3 residues: CASSLTGGAFF. DNA of the CDR3: TGTGCCAGCAGCTTGACAGGCGGAGCTTTCTTT.

V is TRBV5-4 and J is TRBJ1-1, with 8 bases aligning to TRBD1. CDR1 is SGHNT, CDR2 YYREEE, per germline (reference sequence). With V trimmed by 0 bases and J by 2 bases, 3 bases remained unmatched. CDR3 length: 15 amino acids. The CDR3 region is CASSLVPGGNTEAFF. In DNA, the CDR3 is TGTGCCAGCAGCTTGGTCCCAGGGGGCAACACTGAAGCTTTCTTT.

The V call is TRBV4-2, the J call TRBJ2-3, with D maybe TRBD2 (6 bases). The CDR3 runs to 15 residues. Germline assignment: CDR1 LGHNA and CDR2 YNFKEQ. Trimming took 4 bases from V and 3 from J, leaving 14 bases between them. CDR3 residues: CASSPKDLATDTQYF. CDR3 coding DNA: TGTGCCAGCAGCCCGAAAGATCTAGCGACAGATACGCAGTATTTT.

This chain connects TRBV3-1 (or the pseudogene TRBV3-2) to TRBJ1-6; unclear D gene. The length of the CDR3 is 14 residues. V lost 0 bases, J lost 9 bases, and 9 bases lay in between. Germline assignment: CDR1 LGHDT and CDR2 YNNKEL (reference sequence). This chain's CDR3 is CASSQDGGLSPLHF. In DNA, the CDR3 is TGTGCCAGCAGCCAAGACGGCGGGCTTTCACCCCTCCACTTT.

This clone has a handful of counts. The gene calls are TRBV2 and TRBJ1-6; possibly TRBD1 for D (6 bases). The CDR3 runs to 14 residues. Trimming shortened V by 3 bases and J by 9 bases, and 12 bases separated the two germline ends. Looked up from germline, CDR1 is SNHLY and CDR2 is FYNNEI. The CDR3 sequence: CASSETGASSPLHF. The CDR3 nucleotides are TGTGCCAGCAGTGAGACAGGAGCTTCTTCACCCCTCCACTTT.

The V call is TRBV29-1, the J call TRBJ1-6; 7 nucleotides match TRBD1. This CDR3 spans 16 amino acids. V lost 7 bases and J lost 1; bases outside the gene matches: 10. Germline V gene data show CDR1 as SQVTM and CDR2 as ANQGSEA. The CDR3 coding sequence is TGCAGCGGACTACAGGGGAATGGGTCCTATAATTCACCCCTCCACTTT. As protein: CSGLQGNGSYNSPLHF.

The CDR3 region is CASSLTTGTSGYTGELFF. The CDR3 DNA follows: TGTGCCAGCAGCCTTACAACCGGGACTAGCGGATACACCGGGGAGCTGTTTTTT. The chain employs TRBV3-1 (or the pseudogene TRBV3-2) and TRBJ2-2, with 11 bases that match TRBD2. Germline values: CDR1 LGHDT, CDR2 YNNKEL (reference sequence). The CDR3 is 18 residues long. V gave up 4 bases and J gave up 3 bases; unmatched junction bases: 10.

The rearrangement uses TRBV24-1 and TRBJ2-2, with D perhaps given as TRBD1 or TRBD2 (5 bases each). Trimming removed 8 bases from V and 2 bases from J, with 17 bases in between. CDR3 length equals 16 residues. The V gene's germline CDR1 is KGHDR and CDR2 SFDVKD. Here the CDR3 reads CATTGDGLTNTGELFF. CDR3 coding DNA: TGTGCCACCACTGGGGACGGATTAACAAACACCGGGGAGCTGTTTTTT.

The CDR3 here is CATSDPGQGATDTQYF. CDR3 bases: TGTGCCACCAGTGACCCGGGACAGGGGGCAACAGATACGCAGTATTTT. The chain joins TRBV24-1 to TRBJ2-3; 12 bases line up with TRBD1. Trimming at V came to 4 bases and at J to 3 bases, leaving 4 bases not matched to a gene. In germline, CDR1 is KGHDR, CDR2 SFDVKD. The CDR3 has 16 residues.

This sequence joins TRBV7-6 and TRBJ2-7; TRBD2 matches at 8 bases. The J segment lost 2 bases and the V segment lost 5 bases, leaving 17 bases of the junction unmatched. CDR1 and CDR2 (germline): SGHVS, FNYEAQ. CDR3 length: 18 amino acids. The CDR3 nucleotides are TGTGCCAGCAGCACCCGGACCGGGACTAGTTCAAGGGCCTACGAGCAGTACTTC. This gives the protein CASSTRTGTSSRAYEQYF.

The chain carries TRBV6-2 or TRBV6-3 and TRBJ1-2; TRBD1 is a possible D gene (6 bases). CDR3 length: 15 amino acids. Per germline, CDR1 MNHEY and CDR2 SVGEGT. V was shortened by 0 bases and J by 8 bases, with 16 bases between the two germline ends. CDR3 sequence reads: CASSYSIPGVGGYTF. CDR3 nucleotide sequence: TGTGCCAGCAGTTACTCGATACCAGGGGTTGGCGGCTACACCTTC.

J is TRBJ1-1 and V is TRBV12-3 or TRBV12-4; D is ambiguous. The germline V and J ends were trimmed by 1 base and 3 bases, with 6 bases remaining between them. The length of the CDR3 is 13 residues. The CDR3 here is CASSLDGYTEAFF. CDR3 DNA sequence: TGTGCCAGCAGTTTAGACGGATACACTGAAGCTTTCTTT.

This sequence joins TRBV10-3 and TRBJ1-2; D is uncertain. Germline V gene sequence: CDR1 ENHRY, CDR2 SYGVKD. Trimming stripped 0 bases from V and 3 bases from J, with 14 bases between. This CDR3 is built from 16 residues. The CDR3 protein is CAISESNLLGYYGYTF. In DNA, the CDR3 is TGTGCCATCAGTGAGTCGAACCTACTGGGGTACTATGGCTACACCTTC.

This chain links TRBV6-2 or TRBV6-3 with TRBJ1-5, with D unclear. Trimming removed 4 bases at V and 4 bases at J, with 14 bases between. Germline lookup yields CDR1 MNHEY and CDR2 SVGEGT. This CDR3 contains 15 residues. The CDR3 region is CASSSQLAPNQPQHF. The CDR3 DNA follows: TGTGCCAGCAGTTCACAATTGGCCCCAAATCAGCCCCAGCATTTT.

J is TRBJ2-1 and V is TRBV11-3, with TRBD2 matching 15 bases. The CDR3 is 18 amino acids. Germline V gene lookup returns CDR1 SGHNT and CDR2 YENEEA. After removal of 5 bases from V and 9 bases from J, the junction contained 14 bases not matched to a gene. The CDR3 region has the DNA TGTGCCAGCAGCCCGCGGGGGACTAGCGGGAGGTCCGGGACTGAGCAGTTCTTC. The encoded protein is CASSPRGTSGRSGTEQFF.

This chain joins TRBV6-1 and TRBJ2-1; the match to TRBD2 covers 15 bases. The CDR3 runs to 16 residues. Germline trimming cut 4 bases from V and 7 bases from J; bases unmatched to any gene: 5. CDR1 is MNHNS, CDR2 SASEGT, per germline. In nucleotides, the CDR3 is TGTGCCAGCAGTGTAGCGGGACTAGCGGGAGGAAATGAGCAGTTCTTC. Protein: CASSVAGLAGGNEQFF.

The V call is TRBV6-2 or TRBV6-3, the J call TRBJ2-5, with TRBD2 as a possible D gene (6 bases). V was shortened by 2 bases and J by 4 bases, with 14 bases between the two germline ends. This CDR3 is built from 15 residues. Per germline, CDR1 MNHEY and CDR2 SVGEGT. The chain's CDR3 is CASSYGGLRGETQYF. The DNA for the CDR3 is TGTGCCAGCAGTTACGGGGGACTGCGGGGAGAGACCCAGTACTTC.

The CDR3 spells CASSSLRGGLVVNEQFF. The CDR3 DNA follows: TGCGCCAGCAGCTCGCTGAGGGGGGGATTGGTGGTCAATGAGCAGTTCTTC. The chain is built from TRBV5-1 and TRBJ2-1; a weak D match, TRBD2 (7 bases). CDR3 size: 17 residues. From germline, CDR1 is SGHRS and CDR2 YFSETQ. Trimming took off 3 bases at V and 6 bases at J, with 22 bases between the two ends.

V is TRBV7-3 and J is TRBJ2-2; D is unclear. This CDR3 is 15 amino acids long. The germline V and J ends were trimmed by 2 bases and 3 bases, with 10 bases remaining between them. CDR1 and CDR2 from the germline V gene are SGHTA and FQGTGA. CDR3 protein: CASSLSSTHTGELFF. Written as DNA, the CDR3 is TGTGCCAGCAGCTTATCTTCGACTCACACCGGGGAGCTGTTTTTT. Drawing the rest from reference TRBV7-3 and TRBJ2-2, the complete variable domain is GAGVSQTPSNKVTEKGKYVELRCDPISGHTALYWYRQSLGQGPEFLIYFQGTGAADDSGLPNDRFFAVRPEGSVSTLKIQRTERGDSAVYLCASSLSSTHTGELFFGEGSRLTVL.

This chain connects TRBV30 to TRBJ1-5; D remains unclear. The CDR3 covers 13 residues. Germline CDR1 and CDR2: GTSNPN and SVGIG (reference sequence). Between the trimmed V and J ends, which lost 0 bases and 3 bases, there was a span of 6 bases. The CDR3 bases are TGTGCCTGGAGTGTTGACACCAATCAGCCCCAGCATTTT. Residues: CAWSVDTNQPQHF.

This clone was counted once. This rearrangement joins TRBV19 to TRBJ2-3; D is uncertain. V dropped 7 bases and J dropped 4 bases, with 9 bases sitting between them. Germline V gene sequence: CDR1 LNHDA, CDR2 SQIVND (reference sequence). This CDR3 is 12 amino acids long. The DNA of the CDR3 is TGTGCCAGTATACGATGGGCAGATACGCAGTATTTT. Translating it yields CASIRWADTQYF.